This TCR beta chain was captured in a study of early T cells in non-severe SARS-CoV-2 infection. This clonotype was counted between two and nine times. The antigen is undetermined. General observations from the study: Comparison of clonotypes with VDJdb favored anti-spike CD8 responses while missing private and CD4 specificities.

The germline V gene has CDR1 MNHEY and CDR2 SVGEGT. The CDR3 runs 16 residues. The V gene lost 6 bases and the J gene lost 7 bases, with 22 bases spanning the gap. The protocol attached unique molecular identifiers to individual cDNA molecules. MiXCR was run by TCRdb on the 5' RACE reads, yielding one entry per CDR3 protein. Counted here are approximately 83,000 distinct CDR3 sequences, roughly 13% occurring once; the ten biggest clones make up 3%. Material for sequencing was whole blood. This clonotype originated in an adult who was a healthcare worker with PCR-confirmed SARS-CoV-2 infection or an uninfected control (not recorded which). This sequence joins TRBV6-2 or TRBV6-3 and TRBJ2-1; D possibly matches TRBD1 or TRBD2 (7 bases each). The DNA of the CDR3 is TGTGCCAGCAGCCTCTTCGTAGGGAGGGGGCGTAATGAGCAGTTCTTC. Translating it yields CASSLFVGRGRNEQFF.